This TCR beta chain was captured in a study of radiation and T cells in renal cell carcinoma. Notes on the study in general: Without pretreatment biopsies, baseline tumor clonotype presence was undetermined.

With regard to this clone: Its antigen is as yet unknown.

Indicated time point: blood 4 weeks post-SBRT, at nephrectomy. Treatment here: 15 Gy SBRT to primary tumor, nephrectomy 4 weeks later. The length of the CDR3 is 15 residues. The V end lost 1 base, the J end lost 4 bases, and 11 bases lay between the germline ends. Germline CDR1 reads SGHNT; CDR2 reads YENEEA. The table came from immunoSEQ multiplex PCR; TCRdb's copy has only in-frame clones and leaves some out. The top ten clones hold 17% of a sample with some 150,000 clones, 75% to 90% of them seen once. V usage is TRBV11-3 and J usage is TRBJ2-1; tentative D call: TRBD2 (5 bases). Sequences were derived from blood, sampled from a patient whose treatment included radiotherapy and nephrectomy. This clonotype was sampled from a woman aged 50 to 60 with renal cell carcinoma. The CDR3 region has the DNA TGTGCCAGCAGCTTAGCGGGGTCAAATTACAATGAGCAGTTCTTC. Protein sequence: CASSLAGSNYNEQFF. Full variable domain (remainder filled in from reference TRBV11-3 and TRBJ2-1): EAGVVQSPRYKIIEKKQPVAFWCNPISGHNTLYWYLQNLGQGPELLIRYENEEAVDDSQLPKDRFSAERLKGVDSTLKIQPAELGDSAVYLCASSLAGSNYNEQFFGPGTRLTVL.